This TCR beta chain stems from a study of a mutant IDH1 vaccine in newly diagnosed glioma. Overall study context: Week 35 was safety follow-up visit V12; week 47 was end-of-study visit V13.

The table lists this clone with a few counts. Its matching antigen is unknown. Study outcomes and limitations: Across multiple MHC alleles, approximately 93% of patients had vaccine-induced responses.

The repertoire was sequenced with immunoSEQ multiplex PCR; TCRdb's copy has only in-frame clones and lacks some. The sample has about 54,000 clones; less than 90% are singletons. Trimming cost V 1 base and J 11 bases, with 9 bases left between them. The CDR3 is made up of 12 amino acids. Germline CDR1 is MNHEY and CDR2 is SMNVEV (reference sequence). Documented time point: week 35, safety follow-up. Doses comprised 300 ug of mutant IDH1 20-mer peptide each, plus topical imiquimod. The genes are TRBV27 and TRBJ1-5; tentatively, D is TRBD1 (5 bases). The origin of this receptor is a woman aged 18 to 35 with glioma. The material sequenced was PBMCs, taken from a glioma patient whose treatment included an IDH1 peptide vaccine. CDR3 nucleotide sequence: TGTGCCAGCAGTTTATGGGGGGGAGCCCAGCATTTT. Its translation is CASSLWGGAQHF.